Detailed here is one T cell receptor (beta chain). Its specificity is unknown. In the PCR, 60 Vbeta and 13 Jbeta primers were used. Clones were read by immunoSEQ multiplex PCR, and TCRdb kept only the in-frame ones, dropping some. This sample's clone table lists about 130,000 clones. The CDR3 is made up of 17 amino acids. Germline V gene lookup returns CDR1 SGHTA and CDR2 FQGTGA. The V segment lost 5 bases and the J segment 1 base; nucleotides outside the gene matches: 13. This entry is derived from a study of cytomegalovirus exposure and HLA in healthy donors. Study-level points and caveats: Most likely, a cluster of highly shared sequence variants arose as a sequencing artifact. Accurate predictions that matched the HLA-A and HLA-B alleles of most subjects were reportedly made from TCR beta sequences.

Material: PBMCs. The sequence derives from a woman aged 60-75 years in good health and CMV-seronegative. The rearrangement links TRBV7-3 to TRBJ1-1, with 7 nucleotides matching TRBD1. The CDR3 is CASSPRGQDLTNTEAFF. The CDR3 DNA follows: TGTGCCAGCAGCCCCCGAGGACAGGATCTGACGAACACTGAAGCTTTCTTT. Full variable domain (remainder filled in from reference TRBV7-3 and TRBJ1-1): GAGVSQTPSNKVTEKGKYVELRCDPISGHTALYWYRQSLGQGPEFLIYFQGTGAADDSGLPNDRFFAVRPEGSVSTLKIQRTERGDSAVYLCASSPRGQDLTNTEAFFGQGTRLTVV.